This T cell receptor beta chain is from a study of Graves' ophthalmopathy and Graves' hyperthyroidism. Note on this clonotype: A junction boundary mismatches the germline segment, possibly from a read error.

Investigators amplified TCR beta CDR3 regions from RNA transcripts. Second-round multiplex PCR followed a first-round RT-PCR using HTBI primers. One entry per CDR3 protein, called by TCRdb with MiXCR from the multiplex PCR reads. The sample lists some 1.1 million distinct CDR3 sequences, roughly 35% occurring once. The V gene's germline CDR1 is SGHVS and CDR2 FQNEAQ. The CDR3 spans 15 residues. Sample: peripheral blood or thyroid tissue (not recorded which). The receptor was isolated from an adult man with Graves' hyperthyroidism. J is TRBJ2-5 and V is TRBV7-8; 8 bases align to TRBD1. The CDR3 reads CASSYDRGEGEIQYF. CDR3 DNA sequence: TGTGCCAGCAGCTACGACAGGGGCGAAGGAGAGATCCAGTACTTC.